Below are 5 T cell receptor beta chains sequenced from a single sample in a study of blood T cell repertoires in COVID-19. Profiling relied on immunoSEQ multiplex PCR, and the TCRdb table lists in-frame clones only, not all of them. The sample includes around 100,000 clones, approximately 84% of them seen just once. The sequencing input was peripheral blood. The receptors stem from a man aged 55 to 70 with acute or convalescent COVID-19.

V usage is TRBV5-1 and J usage is TRBJ2-7; 11 nucleotides align to TRBD2. The J segment lost 0 bases and the V segment lost 4 bases, leaving 12 bases of the junction unmatched. This CDR3 has 18 amino acids. The germline V gene encodes CDR1 SGHRS and CDR2 YFSETQ. CDR3 DNA sequence: TGCGCCAGCAGCCGCGGGACTAGCGGTAGTAGGAGCTCCTACGAGCAGTACTTC. Translating it yields CASSRGTSGSRSSYEQYF.

The V gene is TRBV29-1, the J gene TRBJ2-2; TRBD1 agrees at 7 bases. CDR3 length: 14 residues. Germline loops: CDR1 SQVTM, CDR2 ANQGSEA. Unmatched junction bases numbered 6, after V lost 8 bases and J lost 0 bases. Written as DNA, the CDR3 is TGCAGCATCAGCAGGGGGACGAACACCGGGGAGCTGTTTTTT. Amino acids: CSISRGTNTGELFF.

This chain uses TRBV2 with TRBJ2-2, with 12 bases that match TRBD2. Trimming at V came to 4 bases and at J to 4 bases, leaving 19 bases not matched to a gene. Germline CDR1 is SNHLY and CDR2 is FYNNEI. This CDR3 region has 21 residues. The CDR3 DNA reads TGTGCCAGCAGTGGTAGGCGTGGAGGACTAGCGGGAACCACCCCCACCGGGGAGCTGTTTTTT. This gives the protein CASSGRRGGLAGTTPTGELFF.

Only one count was recorded for this clone. The chain employs TRBV7-9 and TRBJ2-3; TRBD2 matches 14 bases. Germline lookup yields CDR1 SEHNR and CDR2 FQNEAQ (reference sequence). V trimming: 3 bases; J trimming: 2 bases; junction bases outside the gene matches: 10. This CDR3 has 19 amino acids. CDR3 nucleotide sequence: TGTGCCAGCAGCTTTCCCGGGACTAGCGGGAGTGGGGCCACAGATACGCAGTATTTT. This encodes CASSFPGTSGSGATDTQYF. Full variable domain (missing parts from reference TRBV7-9 and TRBJ2-3): DTGVSQNPRHKITKRGQNVTFRCDPISEHNRLYWYRQTLGQGPEFLTYFQNEAQLEKSRLLSDRFSAERPKGSFSTLEIQRTEQGDSAMYLCASSFPGTSGSGATDTQYFGPGTRLTVL.

This sequence joins TRBV3-1 (or the pseudogene TRBV3-2) and TRBJ1-1; 10 bases are shared with TRBD1. This CDR3 comprises 14 residues. V shed 6 bases and J 3 bases; nucleotides not matched to a gene: 4. CDR1 and CDR2 (germline): LGHDT, YNNKEL (reference sequence). Here the CDR3 DNA reads TGTGCCAGCAGTGGACAGGGGGACCACACTGAAGCTTTCTTT. Amino acids: CASSGQGDHTEAFF.